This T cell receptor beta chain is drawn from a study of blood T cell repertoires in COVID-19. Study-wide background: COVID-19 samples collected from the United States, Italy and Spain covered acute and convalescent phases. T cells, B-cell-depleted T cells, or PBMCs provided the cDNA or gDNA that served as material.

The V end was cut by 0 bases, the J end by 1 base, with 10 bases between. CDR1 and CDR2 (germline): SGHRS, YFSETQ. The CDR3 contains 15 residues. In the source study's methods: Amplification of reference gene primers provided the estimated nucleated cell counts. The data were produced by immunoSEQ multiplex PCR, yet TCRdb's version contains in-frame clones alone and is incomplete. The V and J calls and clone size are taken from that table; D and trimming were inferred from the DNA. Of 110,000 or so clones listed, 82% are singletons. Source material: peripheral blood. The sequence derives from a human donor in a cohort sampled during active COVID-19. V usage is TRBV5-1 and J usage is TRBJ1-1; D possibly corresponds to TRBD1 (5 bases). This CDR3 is CASSLGGRENTEAFF. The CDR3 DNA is TGCGCCAGCAGCTTGGGAGGCAGGGAGAACACTGAAGCTTTCTTT.